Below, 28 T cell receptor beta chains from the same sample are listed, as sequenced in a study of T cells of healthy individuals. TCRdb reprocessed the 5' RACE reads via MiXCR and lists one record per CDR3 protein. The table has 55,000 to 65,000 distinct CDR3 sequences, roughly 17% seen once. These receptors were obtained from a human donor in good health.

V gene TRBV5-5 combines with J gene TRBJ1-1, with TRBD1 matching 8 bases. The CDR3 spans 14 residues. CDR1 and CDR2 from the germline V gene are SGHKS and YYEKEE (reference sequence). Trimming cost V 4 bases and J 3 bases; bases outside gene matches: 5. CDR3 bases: TGTGCCAGCAGCGTACGACAGGGGTACACTGAAGCTTTCTTT. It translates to CASSVRQGYTEAFF. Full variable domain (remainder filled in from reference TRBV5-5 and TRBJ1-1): DAGVTQSPTHLIKTRGQQVTLRCSPISGHKSVSWYQQVLGQGPQFIFQYYEKEERGRGNFPDRFSARQFPNYSSELNVNALLLGDSALYLCASSVRQGYTEAFFGQGTRLTVV.

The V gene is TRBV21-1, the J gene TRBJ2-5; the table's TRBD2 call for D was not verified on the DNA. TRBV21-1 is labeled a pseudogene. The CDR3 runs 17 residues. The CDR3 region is CASSNDGTSGTEETQYF. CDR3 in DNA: TGTGCCAGCAGCAACGATGGGACTAGCGGGACTGAAGAGACCCAGTACTTC.

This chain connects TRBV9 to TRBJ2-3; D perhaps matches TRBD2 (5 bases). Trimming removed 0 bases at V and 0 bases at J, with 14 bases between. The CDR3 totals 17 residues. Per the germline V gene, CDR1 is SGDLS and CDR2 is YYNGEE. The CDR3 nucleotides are TGTGCCAGCAGCGTAGAGGGAGCACCGCAGAGCACAGATACGCAGTATTTT. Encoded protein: CASSVEGAPQSTDTQYF.

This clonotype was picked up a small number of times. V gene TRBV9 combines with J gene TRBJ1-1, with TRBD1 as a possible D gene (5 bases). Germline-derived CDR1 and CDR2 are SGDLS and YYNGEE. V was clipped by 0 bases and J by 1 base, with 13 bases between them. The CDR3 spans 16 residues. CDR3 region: CASSVAPGGTNTEAFF. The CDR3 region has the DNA TGTGCCAGCAGCGTAGCGCCTGGGGGGACGAACACTGAAGCTTTCTTT.

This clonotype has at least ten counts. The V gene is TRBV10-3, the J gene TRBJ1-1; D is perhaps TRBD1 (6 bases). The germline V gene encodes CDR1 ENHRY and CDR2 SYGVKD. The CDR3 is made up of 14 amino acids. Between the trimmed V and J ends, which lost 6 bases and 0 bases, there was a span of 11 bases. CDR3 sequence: CAISSGTMNTEAFF. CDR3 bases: TGTGCCATCAGCTCCGGGACAATGAACACTGAAGCTTTCTTT.

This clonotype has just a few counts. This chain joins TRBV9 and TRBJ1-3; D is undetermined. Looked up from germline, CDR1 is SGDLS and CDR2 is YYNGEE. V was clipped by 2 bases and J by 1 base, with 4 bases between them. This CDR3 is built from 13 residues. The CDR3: CASSVTSGNTIYF. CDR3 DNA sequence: TGTGCCAGCAGCGTCACATCTGGAAACACCATATATTTT.

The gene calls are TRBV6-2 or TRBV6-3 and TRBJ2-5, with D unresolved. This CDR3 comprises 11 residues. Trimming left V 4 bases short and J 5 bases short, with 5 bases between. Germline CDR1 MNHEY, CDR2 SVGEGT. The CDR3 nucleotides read TGTGCCAGCAGTTTATACGAGACCCAGTACTTC. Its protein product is CASSLYETQYF.

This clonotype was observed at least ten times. This CDR3 reads CSASARGNQPQHF. DNA of the CDR3: TGCAGTGCTAGTGCCAGGGGAAATCAGCCCCAGCATTTT. J is TRBJ1-5 and V is TRBV20-1, with D tentatively TRBD1 (6 bases). V lost 3 bases and J 4 bases, leaving 10 bases between the germline ends. Germline-derived CDR1 and CDR2 are DFQATT and SNEGSKA (reference sequence). The length of the CDR3 is 13 residues.

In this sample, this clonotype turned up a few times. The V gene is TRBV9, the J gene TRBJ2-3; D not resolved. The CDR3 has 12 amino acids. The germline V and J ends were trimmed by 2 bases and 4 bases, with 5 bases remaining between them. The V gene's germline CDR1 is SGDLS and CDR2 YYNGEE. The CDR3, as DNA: TGTGCCAGCAGCGTCCTTTCAGATACGCAGTATTTT. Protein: CASSVLSDTQYF.

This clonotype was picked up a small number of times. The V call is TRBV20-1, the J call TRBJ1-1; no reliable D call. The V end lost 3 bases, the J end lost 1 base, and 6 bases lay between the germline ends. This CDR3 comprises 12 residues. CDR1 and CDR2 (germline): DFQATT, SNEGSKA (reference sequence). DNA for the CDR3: TGCAGTGCTAGTGGAGGGAACACTGAAGCTTTCTTT. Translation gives CSASGGNTEAFF.

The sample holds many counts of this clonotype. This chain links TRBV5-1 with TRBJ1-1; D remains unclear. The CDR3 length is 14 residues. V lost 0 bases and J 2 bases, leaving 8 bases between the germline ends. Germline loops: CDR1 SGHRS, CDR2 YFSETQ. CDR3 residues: CASSLGAANTEAFF. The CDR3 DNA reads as TGCGCCAGCAGCTTGGGGGCAGCTAACACTGAAGCTTTCTTT.

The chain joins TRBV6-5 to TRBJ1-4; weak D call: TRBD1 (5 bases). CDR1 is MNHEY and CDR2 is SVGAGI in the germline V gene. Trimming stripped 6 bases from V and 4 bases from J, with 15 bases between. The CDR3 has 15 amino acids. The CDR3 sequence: CASSPTRGDNEKLFF. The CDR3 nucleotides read TGTGCCAGCAGCCCGACCCGAGGGGATAATGAAAAACTGTTTTTT.

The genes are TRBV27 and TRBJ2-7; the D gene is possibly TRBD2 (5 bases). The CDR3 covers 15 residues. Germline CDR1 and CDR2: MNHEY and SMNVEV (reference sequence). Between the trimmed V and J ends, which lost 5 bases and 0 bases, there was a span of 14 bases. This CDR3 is CASSRTTGFSYEQYF. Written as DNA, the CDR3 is TGTGCCAGCAGTAGAACAACGGGGTTCTCCTACGAGCAGTACTTC.

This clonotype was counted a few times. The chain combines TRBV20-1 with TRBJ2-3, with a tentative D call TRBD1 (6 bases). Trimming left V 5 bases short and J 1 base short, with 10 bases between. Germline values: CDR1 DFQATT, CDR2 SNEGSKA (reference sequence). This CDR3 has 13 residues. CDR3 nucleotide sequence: TGCAGTGCTGGACAGACAGGCACAGATACGCAGTATTTT. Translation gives CSAGQTGTDTQYF.

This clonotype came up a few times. CDR3 nucleotides: TGCGCCAGCAGCCAAGTAGGGGATTACTATGGCTACACCTTC. Translating gives CASSQVGDYYGYTF. The chain is built from TRBV4-1 and TRBJ1-2, with a possible D match to TRBD1 (5 bases). This CDR3 is built from 14 residues. Germline assignment: CDR1 MGHRA and CDR2 YSYEKL. V was trimmed by 1 base and J by 3 bases, leaving 9 bases between them.

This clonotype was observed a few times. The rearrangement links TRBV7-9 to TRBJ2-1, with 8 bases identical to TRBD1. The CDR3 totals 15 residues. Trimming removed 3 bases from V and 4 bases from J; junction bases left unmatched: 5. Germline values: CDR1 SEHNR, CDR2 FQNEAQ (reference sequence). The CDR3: CASSLLGTGYNEQFF. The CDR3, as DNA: TGTGCCAGCAGCTTGCTTGGGACAGGATACAATGAGCAGTTCTTC. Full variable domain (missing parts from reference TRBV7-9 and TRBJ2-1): DTGVSQNPRHKITKRGQNVTFRCDPISEHNRLYWYRQTLGQGPEFLTYFQNEAQLEKSRLLSDRFSAERPKGSFSTLEIQRTEQGDSAMYLCASSLLGTGYNEQFFGPGTRLTVL.

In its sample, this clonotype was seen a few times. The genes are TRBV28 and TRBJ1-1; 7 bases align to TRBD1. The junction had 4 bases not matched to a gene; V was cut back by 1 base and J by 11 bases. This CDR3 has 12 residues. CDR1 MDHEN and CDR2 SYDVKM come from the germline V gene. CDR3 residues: CASSLSQGRAFF. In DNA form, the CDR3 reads TGTGCCAGCAGTTTATCACAGGGGAGGGCTTTCTTT.

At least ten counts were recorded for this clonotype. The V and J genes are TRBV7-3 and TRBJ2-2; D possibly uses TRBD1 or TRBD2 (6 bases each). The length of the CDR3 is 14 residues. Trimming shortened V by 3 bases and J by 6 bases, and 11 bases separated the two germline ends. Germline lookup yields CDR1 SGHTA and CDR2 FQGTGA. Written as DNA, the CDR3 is TGTGCCAGCAGCTTCGGAGGGGGATCCGGGGAGCTGTTTTTT. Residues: CASSFGGGSGELFF.

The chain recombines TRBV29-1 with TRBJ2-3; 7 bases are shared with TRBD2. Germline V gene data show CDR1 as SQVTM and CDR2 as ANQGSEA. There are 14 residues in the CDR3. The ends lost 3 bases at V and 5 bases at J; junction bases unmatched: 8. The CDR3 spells CSVDEAGLGDTQYF. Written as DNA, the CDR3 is TGCAGCGTTGACGAAGCGGGGCTGGGAGATACGCAGTATTTT.

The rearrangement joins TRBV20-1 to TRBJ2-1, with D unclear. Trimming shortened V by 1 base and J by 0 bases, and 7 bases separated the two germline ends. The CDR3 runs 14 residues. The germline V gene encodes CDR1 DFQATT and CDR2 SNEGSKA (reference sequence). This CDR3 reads CSARGHLSYNEQFF. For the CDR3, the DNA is TGCAGTGCTAGAGGGCACCTCTCCTACAATGAGCAGTTCTTC.

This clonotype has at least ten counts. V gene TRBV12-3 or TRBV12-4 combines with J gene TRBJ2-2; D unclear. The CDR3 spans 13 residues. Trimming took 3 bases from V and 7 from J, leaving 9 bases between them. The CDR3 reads CASSFKSYGELFF. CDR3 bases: TGTGCCAGCAGTTTTAAGAGTTACGGGGAGCTGTTTTTT.

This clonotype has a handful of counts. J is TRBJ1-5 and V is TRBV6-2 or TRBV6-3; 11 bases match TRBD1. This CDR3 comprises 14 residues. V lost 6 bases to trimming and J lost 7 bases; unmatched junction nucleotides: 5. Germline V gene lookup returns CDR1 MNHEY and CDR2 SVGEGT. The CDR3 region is CASSRTGGGQPQHF. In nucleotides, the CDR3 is TGTGCCAGCAGCAGGACAGGGGGCGGACAGCCCCAGCATTTT.

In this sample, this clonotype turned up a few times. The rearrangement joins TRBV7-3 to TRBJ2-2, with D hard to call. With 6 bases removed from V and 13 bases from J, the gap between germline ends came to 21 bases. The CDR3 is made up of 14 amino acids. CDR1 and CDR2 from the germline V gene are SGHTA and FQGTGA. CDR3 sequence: CASSSQTGPRRLFF. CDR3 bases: TGTGCCAGCAGTTCTCAGACTGGACCCCGGCGGCTGTTTTTT.

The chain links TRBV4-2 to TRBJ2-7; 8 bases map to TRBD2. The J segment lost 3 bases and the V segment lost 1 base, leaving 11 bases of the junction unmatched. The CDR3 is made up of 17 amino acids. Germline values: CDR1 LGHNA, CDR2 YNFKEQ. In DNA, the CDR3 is TGTGCCAGCAGCCAAGTCGGAAGAGCGGGGGTCGTCTACGAGCAGTACTTC. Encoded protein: CASSQVGRAGVVYEQYF.

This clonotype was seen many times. This chain's CDR3 is CSAGGGTDTQYF. Here the CDR3 DNA reads TGCAGTGCCGGGGGGGGCACAGATACGCAGTATTTT. The gene calls are TRBV20-1 and TRBJ2-3, with 8 nucleotides matching TRBD2. Germline CDR1 and CDR2: DFQATT and SNEGSKA (reference sequence). Trimming cost V 6 bases and J 1 base; bases outside gene matches: 0. The CDR3 is 12 residues long.

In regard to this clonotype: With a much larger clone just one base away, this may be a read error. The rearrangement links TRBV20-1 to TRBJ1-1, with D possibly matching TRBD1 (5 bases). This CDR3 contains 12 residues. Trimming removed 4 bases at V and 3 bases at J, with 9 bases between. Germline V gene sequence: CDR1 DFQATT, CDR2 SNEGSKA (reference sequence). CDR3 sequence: CSAMGEDTEAFF. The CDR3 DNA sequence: TGCAGTGCTATGGGGGAGGACACTGAAGCTTTCTTT.

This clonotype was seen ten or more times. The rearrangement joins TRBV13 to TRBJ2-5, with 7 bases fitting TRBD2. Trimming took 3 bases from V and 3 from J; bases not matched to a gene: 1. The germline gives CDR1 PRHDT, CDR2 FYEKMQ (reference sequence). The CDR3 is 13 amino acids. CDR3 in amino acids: CASSFRGEETQYF. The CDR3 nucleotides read TGTGCCAGCAGCTTTCGGGGGGAAGAGACCCAGTACTTC.

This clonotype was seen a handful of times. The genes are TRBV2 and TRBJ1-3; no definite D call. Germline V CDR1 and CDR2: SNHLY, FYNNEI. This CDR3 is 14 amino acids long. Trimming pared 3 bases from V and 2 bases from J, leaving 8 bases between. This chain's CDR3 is CASSDPTPGNTIYF. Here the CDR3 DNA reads TGTGCCAGCAGTGACCCGACGCCTGGAAACACCATATATTTT.